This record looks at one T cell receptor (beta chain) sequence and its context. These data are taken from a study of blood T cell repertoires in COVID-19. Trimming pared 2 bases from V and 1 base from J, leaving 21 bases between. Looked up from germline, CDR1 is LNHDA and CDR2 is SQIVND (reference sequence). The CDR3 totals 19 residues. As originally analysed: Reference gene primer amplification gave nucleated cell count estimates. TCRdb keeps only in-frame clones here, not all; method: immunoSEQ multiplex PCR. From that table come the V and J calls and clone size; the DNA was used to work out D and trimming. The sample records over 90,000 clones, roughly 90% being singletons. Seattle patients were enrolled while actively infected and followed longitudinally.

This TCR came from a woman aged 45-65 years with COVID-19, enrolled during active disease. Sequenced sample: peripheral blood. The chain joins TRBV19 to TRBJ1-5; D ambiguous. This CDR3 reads CASSIYPSVTMGSNQPQHF. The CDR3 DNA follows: TGTGCCAGTAGTATATACCCCTCCGTGACAATGGGCAGCAATCAGCCCCAGCATTTT.